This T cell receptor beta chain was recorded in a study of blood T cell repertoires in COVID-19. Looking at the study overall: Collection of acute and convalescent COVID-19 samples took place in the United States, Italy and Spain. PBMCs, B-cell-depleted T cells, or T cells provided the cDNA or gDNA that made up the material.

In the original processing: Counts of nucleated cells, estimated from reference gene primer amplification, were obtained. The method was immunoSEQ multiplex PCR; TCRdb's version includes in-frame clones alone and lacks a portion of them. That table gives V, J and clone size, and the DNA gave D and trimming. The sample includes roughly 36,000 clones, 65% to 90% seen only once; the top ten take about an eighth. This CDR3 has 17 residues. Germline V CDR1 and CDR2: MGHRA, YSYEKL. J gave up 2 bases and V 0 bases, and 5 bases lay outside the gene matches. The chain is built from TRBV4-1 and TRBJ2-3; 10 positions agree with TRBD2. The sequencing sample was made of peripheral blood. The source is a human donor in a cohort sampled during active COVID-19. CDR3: CASSQDRLAGNTDTQYF. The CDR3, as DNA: TGCGCCAGCAGCCAAGATCGACTAGCGGGCAACACAGATACGCAGTATTTT.